The 11 T cell receptor beta chains presented below share a single source sample, sequenced in a study of T cells in Graves' hyperthyroidism and ophthalmopathy. Amplification of TCR beta CDR3 regions used RNA as the template. The HTBI primer set was used in a first-round RT-PCR of the TCR CDR3. TCRdb reanalysed the multiplex PCR reads using MiXCR and keeps one entry per CDR3 protein. Of hundreds of thousands of distinct CDR3 sequences in the sample, about a sixth were seen once. The sample taken for sequencing was blood. Receptors were obtained from a woman between 18 and 30 years old with Graves' hyperthyroidism.

This clonotype was observed many times. This chain links TRBV20-1 with TRBJ1-2; TRBD1 is a possible D gene (5 bases). Germline loops: CDR1 DFQATT, CDR2 SNEGSKA (reference sequence). Between the trimmed V and J ends, which lost 3 bases and 5 bases, there was a span of 13 bases. The CDR3 length is 13 residues. The CDR3 nucleotides read TGCAGTGCTAGTATAGGGGTGAGGTATGGCTACACCTTC. This codes for CSASIGVRYGYTF.

The chain employs TRBV5-5 and TRBJ1-1; D possibly corresponds to TRBD1 (6 bases). Germline CDR1 SGHKS, CDR2 YYEKEE (reference sequence). The length of the CDR3 is 15 residues. Trimming removed 6 bases from V and 1 base from J, with 16 bases in between. CDR3 residues: CASISTGKKNTEAFF. CDR3 nucleotides: TGTGCCAGCATTTCTACAGGGAAAAAGAACACTGAAGCTTTCTTT.

The chain is built from TRBV7-6 and TRBJ1-5; 10 bases map to TRBD1. The junction had 5 bases not matched to a gene; V was cut back by 5 bases and J by 1 base. The CDR3 extends over 16 amino acids. Germline V gene sequence: CDR1 SGHVS, CDR2 FNYEAQ. CDR3 in DNA: TGTGCCAGCAGCCTGACAGGGGGCTTAAGCAATCAGCCCCAGCATTTT. Translated: CASSLTGGLSNQPQHF.

The chain employs TRBV15 and TRBJ1-2; TRBD1 aligns across 9 bases. The germline V gene encodes CDR1 LNHNV and CDR2 YYDKDF (reference sequence). The CDR3 loop spans 13 amino acids. The J segment lost 3 bases and the V segment lost 7 bases, leaving 3 bases of the junction unmatched. The CDR3 region has the DNA TGTGCCACCAAATGGGACAGGGACTATGGCTACACCTTC. Its translation: CATKWDRDYGYTF.

This chain joins TRBV7-2 and TRBJ1-1, with D hard to call. The germline gives CDR1 SGHTA, CDR2 FQGNSA. V lost 2 bases to trimming and J lost 0 bases, with 13 bases between them. This CDR3 is 16 amino acids long. The CDR3 is CASSLRYGRMNTEAFF. The CDR3 nucleotides read TGTGCCAGCAGCTTAAGGTACGGCCGAATGAACACTGAAGCTTTCTTT. The full variable domain, rest sourced from reference TRBV7-2 and TRBJ1-1, is GAGVSQSPSNKVTEKGKDVELRCDPISGHTALYWYRQSLGQGLEFLIYFQGNSAPDKSGLPSDRFSAERTGGSVSTLTIQRTQQEDSAVYLCASSLRYGRMNTEAFFGQGTRLTVV.

This clonotype was counted ten times or more. This rearrangement joins TRBV18 to TRBJ1-1; D is perhaps TRBD1 (5 bases). V dropped 6 bases and J dropped 0 bases, with 23 bases sitting between them. Germline values: CDR1 KGHSH, CDR2 LQKENI. CDR3 length equals 18 residues. The chain's CDR3 is CASSFYNRDRGMNTEAFF. The CDR3 DNA reads as TGTGCCAGCTCCTTCTACAACCGGGACCGGGGAATGAACACTGAAGCTTTCTTT.

The chain recombines TRBV6-1 with TRBJ1-5; tentatively, D is TRBD1 (5 bases). CDR3 length: 15 amino acids. V was cut by 5 bases and J by 6 bases, with 17 bases left in between. Germline V gives CDR1 MNHNS, CDR2 SASEGT. CDR3 nucleotides: TGTGCCAGCAGTCCGGATTCGGGGGTGGGTCAGCCCCAGCATTTT. Translation gives CASSPDSGVGQPQHF.

A few counts support this clonotype. The rearrangement links TRBV7-6 to TRBJ2-5; no clear D gene. Between the trimmed V and J ends, which lost 4 bases and 2 bases, there was a span of 8 bases. The CDR3 is 13 residues long. Germline V gene lookup returns CDR1 SGHVS and CDR2 FNYEAQ. The CDR3 DNA sequence: TGTGCCAGCAGCTACGACGGACAAGAGACCCAGTACTTC. Amino acid sequence: CASSYDGQETQYF. Drawing the rest from reference TRBV7-6 and TRBJ2-5, the complete variable domain is GAGVSQSPRYKVTKRGQDVALRCDPISGHVSLYWYRQALGQGPEFLTYFNYEAQQDKSGLPNDRFSAERPEGSISTLTIQRTEQRDSAMYRCASSYDGQETQYFGPGTRLLVL.

J is TRBJ1-6 and V is TRBV20-1; a possible D gene is TRBD1 (6 bases). Germline CDR1 reads DFQATT; CDR2 reads SNEGSKA (reference sequence). This CDR3 comprises 16 residues. Trimming took 3 bases from V and 7 from J, leaving 19 bases between them. The CDR3 bases are TGCAGTGCTAGTGGTCTGGCAGGGGTTGGGAATTCACCCCTCCACTTT. It encodes CSASGLAGVGNSPLHF.

The rearrangement uses TRBV19 and TRBJ2-1; TRBD1 matches at 7 bases. J gave up 5 bases and V 6 bases, and 7 bases lay outside the gene matches. Germline values: CDR1 LNHDA, CDR2 SQIVND (reference sequence). CDR3 size: 14 residues. This CDR3 reads CASSTGDLNNEQFF. The CDR3 region has the DNA TGTGCCAGTAGCACAGGGGATCTGAACAATGAGCAGTTCTTC.

The V gene is TRBV20-1, the J gene TRBJ2-5; D not resolved. Trimming shortened V by 1 base and J by 2 bases, and 8 bases separated the two germline ends. CDR1 DFQATT and CDR2 SNEGSKA come from the germline V gene (reference sequence). This CDR3 contains 13 residues. The CDR3 loop is CSARGPVQETQYF. DNA of the CDR3: TGCAGTGCTAGAGGGCCGGTACAAGAGACCCAGTACTTC.